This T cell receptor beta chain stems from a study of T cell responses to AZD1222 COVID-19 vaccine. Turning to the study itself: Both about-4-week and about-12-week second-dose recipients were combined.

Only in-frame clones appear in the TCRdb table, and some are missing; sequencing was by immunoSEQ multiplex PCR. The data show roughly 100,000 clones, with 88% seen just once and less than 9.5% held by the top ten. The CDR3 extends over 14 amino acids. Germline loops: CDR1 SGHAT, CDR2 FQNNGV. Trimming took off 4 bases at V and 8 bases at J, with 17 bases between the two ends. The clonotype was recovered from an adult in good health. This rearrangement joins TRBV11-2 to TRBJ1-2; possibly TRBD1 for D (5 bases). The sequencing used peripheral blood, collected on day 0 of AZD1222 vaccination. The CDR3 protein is CASSSLRGKQGYTF. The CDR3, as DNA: TGTGCCAGCAGCTCCCTTCGGGGGAAACAGGGCTACACCTTC.